The 28 T cell receptor beta chains in this list originate from one sample, sequenced in a study of patients and donors after allogeneic stem cell transplantation. TCRdb analysed the RT-PCR reads with MiXCR anew, one entry per CDR3 protein. This sample has approximately 200,000 distinct CDR3 sequences, with around two fifths found just once. Sequencing input: blood, either unsorted or a sorted T cell fraction (not recorded which). These receptors were collected from a human donor who was either an allogeneic HSCT recipient or a stem cell or donor lymphocyte infusion donor (not recorded which). It is not recorded whose cells these are; they may come from a transplant donor.

For the CDR3, the DNA is TGTGCCAGCAGTTTAGCAGGGGTGCGTGAAGCTTTCTTT. Protein: CASSLAGVREAFF. V is TRBV12-3 or TRBV12-4 and J is TRBJ1-1, with a weak D call TRBD1 (5 bases). V dropped 0 bases and J dropped 7 bases, with 9 bases sitting between them. This CDR3 is built from 13 residues.

The CDR3 DNA reads TGTGCCAGCAGTGCGACGCCGAACACTGAAGCTTTCTTT. Translating it yields CASSATPNTEAFF. V gene TRBV12-3 or TRBV12-4 combines with J gene TRBJ1-1; no definite D call. This CDR3 spans 13 amino acids. V gave up 5 bases and J gave up 1 base, with 8 bases separating them.

The chain couples TRBV9 to TRBJ2-1, with TRBD2 matching over 9 bases. Trimming removed 1 base from V and 5 bases from J; junction bases left unmatched: 10. The germline CDR1 and CDR2 sequences are SGDLS and YYNGEE. This CDR3 contains 17 residues. The CDR3 reads CASSVRISGSTHNEQFF. The CDR3 DNA is TGTGCCAGCAGCGTAAGGATTAGCGGGAGCACCCACAATGAGCAGTTCTTC.

The V and J genes are TRBV5-1 and TRBJ2-3, with D uncertain. This CDR3 comprises 16 residues. Germline V lookup: CDR1 SGHRS, CDR2 YFSETQ. Trimming removed 4 bases at V and 3 bases at J, with 18 bases between. The CDR3 is CASSPDGIVGTDTQYF. CDR3 bases: TGCGCCAGCAGCCCGGATGGGATAGTAGGGACAGATACGCAGTATTTT.

This clonotype was seen more than once but under ten times. This chain connects TRBV7-9 to TRBJ1-3; TRBD1 is a possible D gene (5 bases). V was pared by 3 bases and J by 0 bases, with 12 bases between. Germline CDR1 SEHNR, CDR2 FQNEAQ (reference sequence). This CDR3 is 16 amino acids long. CDR3 in amino acids: CASSFEGPRSGNTIYF. DNA for the CDR3: TGTGCCAGCAGCTTTGAGGGGCCCCGCTCTGGAAACACCATATATTTT.

V and J are TRBV4-3 and TRBJ2-7; possible D gene TRBD2, 5 bases. This CDR3 comprises 13 residues. CDR1 and CDR2 from the germline V gene are LGHNA and YSLEER. V was pared by 4 bases and J by 7 bases, with 14 bases between. In DNA form, the CDR3 reads TGCGCCAGCAGCCCCTCGGGATTCGGAGAGCAGTACTTC. Encoded protein: CASSPSGFGEQYF.

This clonotype has just a few counts. The chain recombines TRBV3-1 with TRBJ2-7; a weak D match, TRBD2 (6 bases). Deletions cut 7 bases from V and 3 bases from J, with 19 bases between. This CDR3 comprises 15 residues. Germline V lookup: CDR1 LGHDT, CDR2 YNNKEL (reference sequence). CDR3 protein: CASTHEGTFVYEQYF. The CDR3 DNA follows: TGTGCCAGCACTCACGAGGGGACTTTCGTCTACGAGCAGTACTTC.

This chain links TRBV5-1 with TRBJ1-1; 7 bases map to TRBD1. V lost 7 bases to trimming and J lost 6 bases; unmatched junction nucleotides: 18. CDR1 and CDR2 (germline): SGHRS, YFSETQ. This CDR3 comprises 16 residues. The CDR3 DNA sequence: TGCGCCAGCCCGGAGCGACAGGGTTCAGAAGGGCCTGAAGCTTTCTTT. Translating it yields CASPERQGSEGPEAFF.

The chain links TRBV7-9 to TRBJ1-6; TRBD1 might be the D (6 bases). Trimming left V 5 bases short and J 7 bases short, with 18 bases between. The V gene's germline CDR1 is SEHNR and CDR2 FQNEAQ (reference sequence). The CDR3 sequence is 16 residues long. The CDR3 DNA reads as TGTGCCAGCAGCCCACTCCCGGGACATCCGAATTCACCCCTCCACTTT. The encoded protein is CASSPLPGHPNSPLHF.

This clonotype came up a few times. This rearrangement joins TRBV20-1 to TRBJ2-1; 8 bases line up with TRBD2. After removal of 6 bases from V and 11 bases from J, the junction contained 21 bases not matched to a gene. CDR3 length: 16 amino acids. From germline, CDR1 is DFQATT and CDR2 SNEGSKA (reference sequence). In DNA form, the CDR3 reads TGCAGTGCCGACGGCCAAGCGGGAGATATGGAGCTAAAGCAGTTCTTC. Translating gives CSADGQAGDMELKQFF.

The chain couples TRBV20-1 to TRBJ2-7; 8 positions agree with TRBD2. The CDR3 loop spans 14 amino acids. Germline CDR1 and CDR2: DFQATT and SNEGSKA (reference sequence). Losses at the gene ends were 1 base for V and 4 bases for J; bases not matched to a gene: 6. CDR3 loop: CSARAPSGSYEQYF. In DNA, the CDR3 is TGCAGTGCTAGAGCCCCTAGCGGGTCTTACGAGCAGTACTTC.

For the CDR3, the DNA is TGTGCCAGCAGTCCCTCACCGGGATGGGATAATTCACCCCTCCACTTT. This sequence encodes CASSPSPGWDNSPLHF. The chain couples TRBV12-3 or TRBV12-4 to TRBJ1-6, with D unresolved. V shed 5 bases and J shed 5 bases, with 16 bases lying between them. The CDR3 totals 16 residues.

This chain joins TRBV9 and TRBJ2-5; D is ambiguous. V was pared by 0 bases and J by 1 base, with 7 bases between. CDR1 and CDR2 (germline): SGDLS, YYNGEE. The CDR3 has 14 residues. CDR3 DNA sequence: TGTGCCAGCAGCGTAGGGGCTTTCCAAGAGACCCAGTACTTC. Residues: CASSVGAFQETQYF.

The chain carries TRBV12-3 or TRBV12-4 and TRBJ1-1, with a possible D match to TRBD1 (6 bases). This CDR3 contains 15 residues. V lost 3 bases and J 10 bases, leaving 21 bases between the germline ends. In nucleotides, the CDR3 is TGTGCCAGCAGTTTCTTGACAGGTTTATTCGGGCTAGCTTTCTTT. This encodes CASSFLTGLFGLAFF.

J is TRBJ2-3 and V is TRBV7-2, with no clear D. V dropped 1 base and J dropped 0 bases, with 8 bases sitting between them. CDR1 is SGHTA and CDR2 is FQGNSA in the germline V gene. The CDR3 runs 15 residues. The CDR3 loop reads CASSLELLSTDTQYF. The CDR3 DNA reads as TGTGCCAGCAGCTTAGAACTCCTCAGCACAGATACGCAGTATTTT.

This clonotype was seen only a few times. The rearrangement links TRBV27 to TRBJ1-6; D possibly corresponds to TRBD1 (5 bases). The V end was cut by 10 bases, the J end by 7 bases, with 17 bases between. This CDR3 contains 14 residues. The germline V gene encodes CDR1 MNHEY and CDR2 SMNVEV (reference sequence). CDR3 sequence: CATKAWGWNSPLHF. The CDR3 nucleotides read TGTGCCACCAAGGCATGGGGGTGGAATTCACCCCTCCACTTT.

The rearrangement links TRBV29-1 to TRBJ2-7; 7 positions match TRBD2. The CDR3 covers 12 residues. Trimming cost V 8 bases and J 5 bases; bases outside gene matches: 9. Germline loops: CDR1 SQVTM, CDR2 ANQGSEA. The CDR3 region is CSIGGSSHEQYF. The CDR3 DNA sequence: TGCAGCATCGGCGGGAGTTCCCACGAGCAGTACTTC.

This chain uses TRBV29-1 with TRBJ2-7; either TRBD1 or TRBD2 may fit D (5 bases each). Germline CDR1 SQVTM, CDR2 ANQGSEA. V gave up 0 bases and J gave up 4 bases, with 10 bases separating them. This CDR3 spans 13 amino acids. CDR3 nucleotides: TGCAGCGTTGAAGATCGTGGGGGATACGAGCAGTACTTC. It specifies CSVEDRGGYEQYF.

The chain combines TRBV15 with TRBJ1-5; no clear D gene. The ends were cut back, 1 base at V and 5 bases at J, with 9 bases in the middle. The germline gives CDR1 LNHNV, CDR2 YYDKDF (reference sequence). CDR3 length: 14 residues. DNA of the CDR3: TGTGCCACCAGCAGAGTCCGGGTCCATCAGCCCCAGCATTTT. This sequence encodes CATSRVRVHQPQHF.

The chain uses TRBV28 and TRBJ2-3; weak D call: TRBD1 (5 bases). Germline V gene lookup returns CDR1 MDHEN and CDR2 SYDVKM. This CDR3 comprises 15 residues. Trimming stripped 6 bases from V and 7 bases from J, with 20 bases between. The CDR3 loop is CASRPNPGWPNTQYF. CDR3 sequence (DNA): TGTGCCAGCAGGCCAAATCCAGGGTGGCCTAATACGCAGTATTTT. Variable domain in full (rest from reference TRBV28 and TRBJ2-3): DVKVTQSSRYLVKRTGEKVFLECVQDMDHENMFWYRQDPGLGLRLIYFSYDVKMKEKGDIPEGYSVSREKKERFSLILESASTNQTSMYLCASRPNPGWPNTQYFGPGTRLTVL.

CDR3 residues: CSAPTGSYEQYF. The CDR3 coding sequence is TGCAGTGCACCGACAGGGTCCTACGAGCAGTACTTC. V is TRBV20-1 and J is TRBJ2-7, with 7 bases aligning to TRBD1. The CDR3 has 12 residues. Germline CDR1 and CDR2: DFQATT and SNEGSKA (reference sequence). V lost 6 bases to trimming and J lost 1 base; unmatched junction nucleotides: 3.

This chain joins TRBV4-3 and TRBJ2-7, with D perhaps matching TRBD1 (6 bases). Trimming pared 0 bases from V and 5 bases from J, leaving 17 bases between. This CDR3 is built from 16 residues. The V gene's germline CDR1 is LGHNA and CDR2 YSLEER. CDR3 DNA: TGCGCCAGCAGCCAAGATCGCCGCCAGGGGTTGGACGAGCAGTACTTC. It encodes CASSQDRRQGLDEQYF.

V usage is TRBV4-3 and J usage is TRBJ2-1; 10 bases map to TRBD2. The junction had 5 bases not matched to a gene; V was cut back by 0 bases and J by 3 bases. The CDR3 extends over 17 amino acids. Germline V lookup: CDR1 LGHNA, CDR2 YSLEER. The CDR3 nucleotides are TGCGCCAGCAGCCAAGATCGAGCGGGAGGGCGCTACAATGAGCAGTTCTTC. Protein: CASSQDRAGGRYNEQFF.

This chain uses TRBV29-1 with TRBJ2-7, with 8 bases identical to TRBD1. The CDR3 covers 14 residues. Unmatched junction bases numbered 10, after V lost 3 bases and J lost 6 bases. Germline V gene sequence: CDR1 SQVTM, CDR2 ANQGSEA. CDR3 sequence: CSVDKGDRRGEQYF. The CDR3 bases are TGCAGCGTTGATAAAGGGGACAGGAGGGGCGAGCAGTACTTC.

The chain joins TRBV30 to TRBJ2-1; 7 bases align to TRBD1. CDR1 is GTSNPN and CDR2 is SVGIG in the germline V gene (reference sequence). CDR3 size: 19 residues. With 4 bases clipped from V and 0 bases from J, the junction kept 18 bases outside the gene matches. CDR3 sequence (DNA): TGTGCCTGGAAACTCTATGAGACAGGGTATACCTGCTCCTACAATGAGCAGTTCTTC. Its translation: CAWKLYETGYTCSYNEQFF.

V is TRBV6-2 or TRBV6-3 and J is TRBJ1-1; possible D gene TRBD1, 6 bases. V was pared by 7 bases and J by 6 bases, with 18 bases between. This CDR3 has 14 amino acids. The V gene's germline CDR1 is MNHEY and CDR2 SVGEGT. The CDR3 reads CASTRGGPGPEAFF. CDR3 coding DNA: TGTGCCAGCACCAGGGGTGGACCGGGCCCTGAAGCTTTCTTT.

This CDR3 reads CASSWGPGTNYGYTF. Here the CDR3 DNA reads TGTGCCAGCAGTTGGGGCCCGGGGACGAACTATGGCTACACCTTC. V gene TRBV27 combines with J gene TRBJ1-2; D is possibly TRBD1 (5 bases). Trimming stripped 4 bases from V and 2 bases from J, with 14 bases between. The CDR3 totals 15 residues. Germline CDR1 MNHEY, CDR2 SMNVEV (reference sequence).

The rearrangement links TRBV5-8 to TRBJ2-1, with TRBD2 matching 7 bases. The CDR3 is 17 amino acids. Germline CDR1 is SGHTS and CDR2 is YDEGEE. Trimming cost V 4 bases and J 4 bases; bases outside gene matches: 14. The CDR3 loop reads CASSVGTTTSGYNEQFF. The CDR3 region has the DNA TGTGCCAGCAGCGTGGGGACTACTACGTCCGGTTACAATGAGCAGTTCTTC.